The TCR beta chain described here comes from a study of T cell repertoires in cytomegalovirus infection. Study information: Matching HLA type, along with CMV infection, was indicated by public TCR beta signatures.

General study results and limits: CMV-specific TCR beta clonotypes restricted by HLA-C were the ones dominating the ex vivo response. The study identified carriers of CMV plus the relevant HLA from cumulative public TCR beta family frequency.

The germline V and J ends were trimmed by 1 base and 5 bases, with 15 bases remaining between them. The CDR3 has 15 amino acids. The V gene's germline CDR1 is SGHRS and CDR2 YFSETQ. As for this clonotype: Its antigen is unknown.

One entry per CDR3 protein results from TCRdb running MiXCR on the reads. This table has 400,000 or so distinct CDR3 sequences, about a third appearing once. The receptor was derived from a human donor in good health (CMV status not recorded). Some clones in this sample may be carry-over from other donors' samples. V usage is TRBV5-1 and J usage is TRBJ1-1; tentative D call: TRBD1 (6 bases). Sequences were obtained from PBMCs. The CDR3: CASSLYGGAGTEAFF. The CDR3 DNA reads as TGCGCCAGCAGCTTGTACGGGGGCGCGGGGACTGAAGCTTTCTTT.